These 32 T cell receptor beta chains share one sample of origin, sequenced in a study of blood T cell repertoires in COVID-19. The table came from immunoSEQ multiplex PCR; TCRdb's copy has only in-frame clones and leaves some out. The sample lists around 120,000 clones, roughly 90% occurring once. Sequencing was performed on peripheral blood. The receptors originated from a man aged 50 to 59 with active COVID-19.

This clone was picked up a small number of times. This chain connects TRBV10-1 to TRBJ1-1; D might be TRBD1 (6 bases). This CDR3 contains 13 residues. Germline values: CDR1 WNHNN, CDR2 SYGVQD (reference sequence). Trimming took off 5 bases at V and 6 bases at J, with 13 bases between the two ends. The chain's CDR3 is CASSSYRESEAFF. CDR3 DNA: TGCGCCAGCAGTTCTTACAGGGAATCTGAAGCTTTCTTT.

The CDR3 is CASSLAASGGRSYEQYF. CDR3 sequence (DNA): TGTGCCAGCAGCTTAGCGGCTAGCGGGGGGCGCTCCTACGAGCAGTACTTC. V gene TRBV5-5 combines with J gene TRBJ2-7, with 11 bases aligning to TRBD2. J gave up 0 bases and V 2 bases, and 7 bases lay outside the gene matches. The CDR3 runs to 17 residues. The germline gives CDR1 SGHKS, CDR2 YYEKEE (reference sequence).

This clone was counted a single time. The rearrangement uses TRBV7-8 and TRBJ2-5, with 10 positions matching TRBD1. In germline, CDR1 is SGHVS, CDR2 FQNEAQ. V was clipped by 6 bases and J by 4 bases; unmatched bases: 8. This CDR3 region has 15 residues. The CDR3 spells CASSSWDRGIETQYF. CDR3 nucleotide sequence: TGTGCCAGCAGTTCATGGGACAGGGGAATAGAGACCCAGTACTTC.

This clone was recorded many times. V and J are TRBV4-1 and TRBJ1-2; 10 bases match TRBD1. J lost 5 bases, V lost 1 base, and 13 bases had no gene match. There are 18 residues in the CDR3. Germline V CDR1 and CDR2: MGHRA, YSYEKL. CDR3: CASSQGLRDRGRVYGYTF. The CDR3 bases are TGCGCCAGCAGCCAAGGGTTACGGGACAGGGGTCGAGTTTATGGCTACACCTTC.

This clone was observed a single time. The V and J genes are TRBV5-4 and TRBJ1-2, with TRBD1 matching over 7 bases. The V and J ends lost 4 bases and 0 bases, in that order; junction bases with no gene match: 6. Germline values: CDR1 SGHNT, CDR2 YYREEE (reference sequence). The CDR3 runs to 15 residues. CDR3 DNA: TGTGCCAGCAGCGAACAGGGGCGAGCTAACTATGGCTACACCTTC. Translation: CASSEQGRANYGYTF.

This clone was detected once. V is TRBV4-1 and J is TRBJ2-5; TRBD2 might be the D (7 bases). With 2 bases removed from V and 1 base from J, the gap between germline ends came to 20 bases. Germline-derived CDR1 and CDR2 are MGHRA and YSYEKL. This CDR3 contains 18 residues. The CDR3 DNA is TGCGCCAGCAGCCAACCGGGGGGCATGGGGAGCGGCCAAGAGACCCAGTACTTC. Translating it yields CASSQPGGMGSGQETQYF.

The CDR3 nucleotides are TGTGCCACCAGTGATCCCACTAGAGATGAGCAGTTCTTC. Amino acid sequence: CATSDPTRDEQFF. The chain recombines TRBV24-1 with TRBJ2-1; D perhaps matches TRBD2 (5 bases). The germline V and J ends were trimmed by 3 bases and 8 bases, with 10 bases remaining between them. This CDR3 has 13 residues. The V gene's germline CDR1 is KGHDR and CDR2 SFDVKD.

The CDR3 coding sequence is TGCGCCAGCAGTGGGCCTCCGGGACTAGCGGGAGTAGTGGCAGATACGCAGTATTTT. Its translation: CASSGPPGLAGVVADTQYF. The chain couples TRBV10-1 to TRBJ2-3; 14 nucleotides agree with TRBD2. CDR3 length equals 19 residues. V shed 4 bases and J 4 bases; nucleotides not matched to a gene: 13. The germline CDR1 and CDR2 sequences are WNHNN and SYGVQD (reference sequence).

The chain links TRBV21-1 to TRBJ2-7; the D call of TRBD2 is as the table states it, not checked on the DNA. TRBV21-1 is a known pseudogene. The CDR3 is 14 amino acids. DNA for the CDR3: TGTGCCAGCAGCCCTCGGGGCCCCAGAACTAGCAGGTACGTC. The encoded protein is CASSPRGPRTSRYV.

This clone is a singleton in its sample. The rearrangement links TRBV14 to TRBJ2-2; 12 bases are shared with TRBD2. This CDR3 is 15 amino acids long. The V and J ends lost 5 bases and 6 bases, in that order; junction bases with no gene match: 4. CDR1 and CDR2 from the germline V gene are SGHDN and FVKESK. CDR3 residues: CASSLLAGGPGELFF. The CDR3 DNA is TGTGCCAGCAGCTTACTAGCGGGAGGACCCGGGGAGCTGTTTTTT.

The CDR3 DNA is TGTGCCACCAGTGCGGGGGGGAGTCTAGATACGCAGTATTTT. It encodes CATSAGGSLDTQYF. The chain carries TRBV24-1 and TRBJ2-3; 8 nucleotides agree with TRBD2. Germline CDR1 KGHDR, CDR2 SFDVKD. This CDR3 is 14 amino acids long. Losses at the gene ends were 5 bases for V and 5 bases for J; bases not matched to a gene: 5.

V usage is TRBV15 and J usage is TRBJ2-3, with D possibly TRBD1 on 6 matching bases. V gave up 0 bases and J gave up 2 bases, with 9 bases separating them. The CDR3 is 15 residues long. From germline, CDR1 is LNHNV and CDR2 YYDKDF (reference sequence). The chain's CDR3 is CATSRDRGFTDTQYF. CDR3 DNA sequence: TGTGCCACCAGCAGAGATAGGGGGTTCACAGATACGCAGTATTTT.

The chain uses TRBV6-5 and TRBJ2-6; D unclear. There are 15 residues in the CDR3. Between the trimmed V and J ends, which lost 2 bases and 0 bases, there was a span of 5 bases. Germline CDR1 MNHEY, CDR2 SVGAGI. The CDR3 DNA reads as TGTGCCAGCAGTTACGAGGCCTCTGGGGCCAACGTCCTGACTTTC. This encodes CASSYEASGANVLTF.

The chain couples TRBV18 to TRBJ1-1, with D uncertain. The CDR3 is made up of 15 amino acids. Germline CDR1 is KGHSH and CDR2 is LQKENI. The ends were cut back, 6 bases at V and 0 bases at J, with 14 bases in the middle. The CDR3: CASSVYELMNTEAFF. Written as DNA, the CDR3 is TGTGCCAGCTCCGTGTACGAGCTAATGAACACTGAAGCTTTCTTT.

This rearrangement joins TRBV7-2 to TRBJ2-2, with TRBD1 as a possible D gene (6 bases). This CDR3 spans 16 amino acids. Germline V gene lookup returns CDR1 SGHTA and CDR2 FQGNSA. V shed 3 bases and J shed 0 bases, with 11 bases lying between them. CDR3 sequence (DNA): TGTGCCAGCAGCTTCTATAAGGGGGCGAACACCGGGGAGCTGTTTTTT. It yields the protein CASSFYKGANTGELFF. The variable domain in full, with the rest retrieved from reference TRBV7-2 and TRBJ2-2, is GAGVSQSPSNKVTEKGKDVELRCDPISGHTALYWYRQSLGQGLEFLIYFQGNSAPDKSGLPSDRFSAERTGGSVSTLTIQRTQQEDSAVYLCASSFYKGANTGELFFGEGSRLTVL.

Concerning this clone: This specimen includes other DNA sequences encoding the same CDR3. V usage is TRBV12-3 or TRBV12-4 and J usage is TRBJ2-7, with TRBD1 as a possible D gene (5 bases). The CDR3 has 13 residues. V gave up 3 bases and J gave up 4 bases, with 10 bases separating them. The CDR3 reads CASSLQGAYEQYF. Written as DNA, the CDR3 is TGTGCCAGCAGTTTGCAGGGCGCATACGAGCAGTACTTC.

J is TRBJ1-2 and V is TRBV11-2, with TRBD1 matching over 7 bases. The V gene's germline CDR1 is SGHAT and CDR2 FQNNGV. The V and J ends lost 6 bases and 4 bases, in that order; junction bases with no gene match: 14. The CDR3 spans 16 residues. CDR3 amino acids: CASRSFEGARIYGYTF. CDR3 DNA sequence: TGTGCCAGCAGATCCTTCGAGGGGGCAAGGATCTATGGCTACACCTTC. Drawing the rest from reference TRBV11-2 and TRBJ1-2, the complete variable domain is EAGVAQSPRYKIIEKRQSVAFWCNPISGHATLYWYQQILGQGPKLLIQFQNNGVVDDSQLPKDRFSAERLKGVDSTLKIQPAKLEDSAVYLCASRSFEGARIYGYTFGSGTRLTVV.

Here the CDR3 reads CASSITPTGGQPQHF. CDR3 DNA sequence: TGTGCCAGTAGTATAACTCCTACGGGGGGTCAGCCCCAGCATTTT. V usage is TRBV19 and J usage is TRBJ1-5, with D possibly TRBD1 on 5 matching bases. V lost 2 bases to trimming and J lost 6 bases, with 14 bases between them. The CDR3 has 15 amino acids. In germline, CDR1 is LNHDA, CDR2 SQIVND (reference sequence).

This chain connects TRBV9 to TRBJ1-3; maybe TRBD1 (6 bases). CDR3 length: 18 amino acids. V lost 3 bases, J lost 1 base, and 20 bases lay in between. Germline CDR1 and CDR2: SGDLS and YYNGEE. CDR3 region: CASSAERVGRGSGNTIYF. CDR3 DNA sequence: TGTGCCAGCAGCGCCGAGAGGGTTGGCAGGGGTTCTGGAAACACCATATATTTT.

The sample holds one count of this clone. This chain connects TRBV12-3 or TRBV12-4 to TRBJ2-1, with D hard to call. The CDR3 contains 11 residues. Trimming took off 5 bases at V and 8 bases at J, with 7 bases between the two ends. The CDR3 protein is CASSPYDEQFF. The DNA for the CDR3 is TGTGCCAGCAGTCCCTATGATGAGCAGTTCTTC.

The chain employs TRBV5-4 and TRBJ2-1; the D gene is possibly TRBD2 (5 bases). The germline CDR1 and CDR2 sequences are SGHNT and YYREEE (reference sequence). Trimming pared 1 base from V and 2 bases from J, leaving 10 bases between. The CDR3 is 15 amino acids. CDR3 sequence: CASSLIERAYNEQFF. CDR3 coding DNA: TGTGCCAGCAGCTTGATAGAGAGGGCCTACAATGAGCAGTTCTTC.

This clone has only one observation. In DNA, the CDR3 is TGTGCCAGCAGTTACGCGGAGGGACAGGCCTACGAGCAGTACTTC. It is translated as CASSYAEGQAYEQYF. The rearrangement links TRBV6-5 to TRBJ2-7; 8 nucleotides agree with TRBD1. V shed 2 bases and J 2 bases; nucleotides not matched to a gene: 5. Germline V CDR1 and CDR2: MNHEY, SVGAGI. This CDR3 is built from 15 residues.

The CDR3 DNA is TGTGCCTGGAGTCCCCTGACTGGATACAATGAGCAGTTCTTC. It codes for CAWSPLTGYNEQFF. The chain carries TRBV30 and TRBJ2-1; D uncertain. The CDR3 is made up of 14 amino acids. V lost 2 bases, J lost 4 bases, and 12 bases lay in between. The V gene's germline CDR1 is GTSNPN and CDR2 SVGIG (reference sequence). Using reference TRBV30 and TRBJ2-1 for the parts outside the CDR3, the full variable domain is SQTIHQWPATLVQPVGSPLSLECTVEGTSNPNLYWYRQAAGRGLQLLFYSVGIGQISSEVPQNLSASRPQDRQFILSSKKLLLSDSGFYLCAWSPLTGYNEQFFGPGTRLTVL.

This clone has just one count. The CDR3 loop is CSATPGSPNELAKNIQYF. The CDR3 DNA is TGCAGCGCCACCCCCGGGTCTCCCAACGAATTGGCCAAAAACATTCAGTACTTC. The V call is TRBV29-1, the J call TRBJ2-4, with D uncertain. Trimming cost V 7 bases and J 1 base, with 26 bases left between them. The CDR3 sequence is 18 residues long. The germline V gene encodes CDR1 SQVTM and CDR2 ANQGSEA.

The V and J genes are TRBV19 and TRBJ1-1; D call uncertain. Germline V CDR1 and CDR2: LNHDA, SQIVND (reference sequence). The CDR3 sequence is 14 residues long. V shed 4 bases and J shed 3 bases, with 12 bases lying between them. The CDR3: CASSTEGGYTEAFF. CDR3 coding DNA: TGTGCCAGTAGTACCGAAGGCGGATACACTGAAGCTTTCTTT.

The chain carries TRBV14 and TRBJ2-3, with a possible D match to TRBD2 (6 bases). The CDR3 is 16 amino acids. Germline CDR1 is SGHDN and CDR2 is FVKESK. Deletions cut 0 bases from V and 1 base from J, with 11 bases between. This CDR3 reads CASSQDWAGRTDTQYF. In nucleotides, the CDR3 is TGTGCCAGCAGCCAAGATTGGGCGGGGCGCACAGATACGCAGTATTTT.

This chain links TRBV28 with TRBJ1-5; 7 bases map to TRBD1. The junction had 8 bases not matched to a gene; V was cut back by 6 bases and J by 0 bases. CDR1 and CDR2 (germline): MDHEN, SYDVKM. This CDR3 is 16 amino acids long. Here the CDR3 reads CASSSPGQPSNQPQHF. The CDR3, as DNA: TGTGCCAGCAGCTCTCCGGGACAGCCTAGCAATCAGCCCCAGCATTTT.

This chain joins TRBV15 and TRBJ1-1; unclear D gene. Germline V gene lookup returns CDR1 LNHNV and CDR2 YYDKDF (reference sequence). V was trimmed by 8 bases and J by 1 base, leaving 11 bases between them. The CDR3 contains 13 residues. Here the CDR3 reads CATARERNTEAFF. CDR3 DNA: TGTGCCACCGCGAGGGAGAGGAACACTGAAGCTTTCTTT.

In this sample, this clone turned up once. The chain uses TRBV18 and TRBJ1-4; unclear D gene. Looked up from germline, CDR1 is KGHSH and CDR2 is LQKENI. V lost 5 bases, J lost 8 bases, and 9 bases lay in between. The CDR3 totals 12 residues. The CDR3, as DNA: TGTGCCAGCTCAAGCAATCGCGAAAAACTGTTTTTT. It specifies CASSSNREKLFF.

The CDR3: CASSLEQSYYEQYF. The CDR3 DNA sequence: TGTGCCAGCAGCTTAGAACAGAGTTACTACGAGCAGTACTTC. The V gene is TRBV7-9, the J gene TRBJ2-7; D is unresolved. Germline loops: CDR1 SEHNR, CDR2 FQNEAQ (reference sequence). The CDR3 is 14 residues long. Trimming removed 1 base at V and 3 bases at J, with 10 bases between.

The chain combines TRBV10-1 with TRBJ1-1; 9 bases are shared with TRBD1. V lost 6 bases, J lost 5 bases, and 4 bases stayed unmatched. The germline gives CDR1 WNHNN, CDR2 SYGVQD (reference sequence). The CDR3 is made up of 13 amino acids. The CDR3 DNA reads TGCGCCAGCAGCCGGACAGGGGTGACTGAAGCTTTCTTT. Protein: CASSRTGVTEAFF.

The V gene is TRBV20-1, the J gene TRBJ2-1; TRBD2 agrees at 9 bases. The V and J ends lost 3 bases and 6 bases, in that order; junction bases with no gene match: 6. The CDR3 is 14 amino acids. Per the germline V gene, CDR1 is DFQATT and CDR2 is SNEGSKA (reference sequence). The CDR3: CSASEKGLANEQFF. The CDR3 DNA sequence: TGCAGTGCTAGTGAAAAGGGACTAGCCAATGAGCAGTTCTTC.